A single sample is the source of the 5 T cell receptor beta chains below, sequenced in a study of blood T cell repertoires in COVID-19. Sequencing used immunoSEQ multiplex PCR; TCRdb keeps in-frame clones, though not all of them. The sample has 220,000 or so clones; nearly 90% are singletons. The sample taken for sequencing was PBMCs or T cells enriched from blood (not recorded which). The receptors here all came from a man aged 25 to 40 who had been exposed to COVID-19.

The rearrangement links TRBV5-1 to TRBJ2-2; TRBD1 aligns across 7 bases. Germline V gene lookup returns CDR1 SGHRS and CDR2 YFSETQ. V lost 2 bases to trimming and J lost 3 bases; unmatched junction nucleotides: 4. The CDR3 is 15 amino acids. Here the CDR3 DNA reads TGCGCCAGCAGCTTCGACAGGGCGGACACCGGGGAGCTGTTTTTT. Its protein is CASSFDRADTGELFF.

V usage is TRBV4-3 and J usage is TRBJ2-7, with 8 bases aligning to TRBD2. The CDR3 sequence is 19 residues long. V shed 0 bases and J 4 bases; nucleotides not matched to a gene: 17. From germline, CDR1 is LGHNA and CDR2 YSLEER. CDR3 sequence (DNA): TGCGCCAGCAGCCAAGAGAGAGGGGGGACTAGTCTCTCTCGGTACGAGCAGTACTTC. It yields the protein CASSQERGGTSLSRYEQYF.

The chain has TRBV6-5 and TRBJ2-3; no definite D call. Germline lookup yields CDR1 MNHEY and CDR2 SVGAGI. The CDR3 is 12 residues long. The V gene lost 5 bases and the J gene lost 2 bases, with 5 bases spanning the gap. The CDR3: CASSTHTDTQYF. The CDR3 region has the DNA TGTGCCAGCAGTACACACACAGATACGCAGTATTTT.

The chain combines TRBV5-8 with TRBJ2-3; 10 nucleotides agree with TRBD2. This CDR3 is built from 15 residues. With V trimmed by 7 bases and J by 5 bases, 10 bases remained unmatched. Per the germline V gene, CDR1 is SGHTS and CDR2 is YDEGEE. CDR3 bases: TGTGCCAGCTTAGCGGGGGGCCGGCTTAGAGATACGCAGTATTTT. This sequence encodes CASLAGGRLRDTQYF.

The chain employs TRBV7-6 and TRBJ2-3; 15 nucleotides line up with TRBD2. The V gene's germline CDR1 is SGHVS and CDR2 FNYEAQ. This CDR3 comprises 18 residues. V shed 5 bases, J shed 4 bases, and the junction held 10 bases outside the gene matches. The CDR3 is CASSAGLAGGPSSDTQYF. In DNA, the CDR3 is TGTGCCAGCAGCGCCGGACTAGCGGGGGGGCCTTCCTCAGATACGCAGTATTTT. Looking up the rest from reference TRBV7-6 and TRBJ2-3 gives the full variable domain: GAGVSQSPRYKVTKRGQDVALRCDPISGHVSLYWYRQALGQGPEFLTYFNYEAQQDKSGLPNDRFSAERPEGSISTLTIQRTEQRDSAMYRCASSAGLAGGPSSDTQYFGPGTRLTVL.